The next 30 T cell receptor beta chains were all read from a single sample in a study of cytomegalovirus exposure and HLA in healthy donors. The study ran its PCR with 60 Vbeta and 13 Jbeta primers. The assay was immunoSEQ multiplex PCR, and TCRdb's table has in-frame clones only and misses some. The data contain about 140,000 clones, less than 85% of them singletons. The material sequenced was PBMCs. The receptors stem from a man aged 35 to 55 in good health and CMV-seropositive.

J is TRBJ1-1 and V is TRBV13; TRBD1 aligns across 7 bases. Trimming took 2 bases from V and 11 from J; bases not matched to a gene: 5. This CDR3 contains 12 residues. CDR1 PRHDT and CDR2 FYEKMQ come from the germline V gene (reference sequence). In nucleotides, the CDR3 is TGTGCCAGCAGCTTAAATAGGGGGCATGCTTTCTTT. Its translation: CASSLNRGHAFF.

This clone was picked up one time. The chain has TRBV4-2 and TRBJ1-1; the D gene is possibly TRBD1 (6 bases). Trimming took off 1 base at V and 0 bases at J, with 15 bases between the two ends. The CDR3 has 17 amino acids. CDR1 and CDR2 from the germline V gene are LGHNA and YNFKEQ. The CDR3 here is CASSQGAGGELNTEAFF. CDR3 coding DNA: TGTGCCAGCAGCCAAGGGGCGGGGGGCGAGTTGAACACTGAAGCTTTCTTT.

This clone has a handful of counts. Other DNA sequences from this sample encode an identical CDR3 as well. This chain joins TRBV7-9 and TRBJ1-2; TRBD1 might be the D (5 bases). The CDR3 sequence is 16 residues long. Germline CDR1 is SEHNR and CDR2 is FQNEAQ (reference sequence). Deletions cut 4 bases from V and 3 bases from J, with 18 bases between. The CDR3 spells CASSWTTGGRDYGYTF. CDR3 sequence (DNA): TGTGCCAGCAGCTGGACAACGGGGGGAAGGGACTATGGCTACACCTTC.

The V call is TRBV6-6, the J call TRBJ2-7; a possible D gene is TRBD1 (5 bases). The CDR3 spans 14 residues. Germline V lookup: CDR1 MNHNY, CDR2 SVGAGI (reference sequence). Trimming left V 10 bases short and J 4 bases short, with 20 bases between. This CDR3 reads CATTQVGVSYEQYF. CDR3 bases: TGTGCCACCACTCAAGTAGGGGTTTCATACGAGCAGTACTTC.

In its sample, this clone was seen a few times. The identical CDR3 is also encoded by other nucleotide sequences in the sample. The chain links TRBV4-3 to TRBJ2-2; 7 bases match TRBD1. Germline CDR1 reads LGHNA; CDR2 reads YSLEER. V lost 1 base and J lost 4; bases outside the gene matches: 3. This CDR3 is 15 amino acids long. The CDR3 DNA follows: TGCGCCAGCAGCCAAGTTGCAGGGGGCACCGGGGAGCTGTTTTTT. The encoded protein is CASSQVAGGTGELFF.

The chain is built from TRBV28 and TRBJ1-2, with D unclear. This CDR3 spans 12 amino acids. V was trimmed by 2 bases and J by 5 bases, leaving 6 bases between them. Germline V gene data show CDR1 as MDHEN and CDR2 as SYDVKM. DNA for the CDR3: TGTGCCAGCAGTTTAGGGCAGTATGGCTACACCTTC. Amino acid sequence: CASSLGQYGYTF.

The sample holds a few counts of this clone. The chain combines TRBV10-2 with TRBJ2-7; 9 positions agree with TRBD1. Germline V lookup: CDR1 WSHSY, CDR2 SAAADI. The CDR3 contains 14 residues. Trimming cost V 8 bases and J 5 bases; bases outside gene matches: 10. This CDR3 reads CASFLTGGMNEQYF. CDR3 coding DNA: TGCGCCAGCTTCCTCACAGGGGGCATGAACGAGCAGTACTTC.

CDR3 protein: CASTVWGDARGLEQYF. CDR3 sequence (DNA): TGTGCCAGCACCGTTTGGGGGGACGCCAGGGGGCTCGAGCAGTACTTC. This rearrangement joins TRBV28 to TRBJ2-7; the match to TRBD1 covers 8 bases. The CDR3 spans 16 residues. The junction had 17 bases not matched to a gene; V was cut back by 7 bases and J by 6 bases. CDR1 MDHEN and CDR2 SYDVKM come from the germline V gene.

In this sample, this clone turned up a few times. V gene TRBV5-1 combines with J gene TRBJ2-5; D gene unclear. V gave up 2 bases and J gave up 5 bases, with 7 bases separating them. The CDR3 sequence is 12 residues long. Germline V lookup: CDR1 SGHRS, CDR2 YFSETQ. The CDR3: CASSFTTETQYF. CDR3 DNA sequence: TGCGCCAGCAGCTTTACTACCGAGACCCAGTACTTC.

J is TRBJ2-5 and V is TRBV4-3; 9 positions agree with TRBD2. V dropped 0 bases and J dropped 7; count of bases not matched to a gene: 12. CDR1 and CDR2 (germline): LGHNA, YSLEER. The CDR3 loop spans 17 amino acids. CDR3: CASSQEPPASGAWTQYF. The CDR3 DNA sequence: TGCGCCAGCAGCCAAGAGCCCCCCGCTAGCGGGGCTTGGACCCAGTACTTC.

The chain has TRBV5-4 and TRBJ2-7; D might be TRBD1 (6 bases). The CDR3 is made up of 13 amino acids. Trimming cost V 0 bases and J 3 bases, with 7 bases left between them. The germline gives CDR1 SGHNT, CDR2 YYREEE (reference sequence). The CDR3 nucleotides read TGTGCCAGCAGCTTGGGACAGGACTACGAGCAGTACTTC. Amino acids: CASSLGQDYEQYF.

The V gene is TRBV27, the J gene TRBJ1-5, with 12 bases lining up with TRBD1. The CDR3 extends over 17 amino acids. Germline V gives CDR1 MNHEY, CDR2 SMNVEV (reference sequence). J was trimmed by 6 bases and V by 4 bases; bases with no gene match: 10. The CDR3 region is CASSSGQGAWSGQPQHF. The DNA of the CDR3 is TGTGCCAGCAGTTCGGGACAGGGGGCCTGGTCGGGTCAGCCCCAGCATTTT.

The chain has TRBV7-2 and TRBJ2-6; the D gene is possibly TRBD2 (7 bases). Germline loops: CDR1 SGHTA, CDR2 FQGNSA. The CDR3 sequence is 15 residues long. V was shortened by 1 base and J by 12 bases, with 16 bases between the two germline ends. In DNA form, the CDR3 reads TGTGCCAGCAGCTTAGTAGGGGGGGCGTCTGGCGTCCTGACTTTC. Protein product: CASSLVGGASGVLTF. The complete variable domain, with remaining parts taken from reference TRBV7-2 and TRBJ2-6, reads GAGVSQSPSNKVTEKGKDVELRCDPISGHTALYWYRQSLGQGLEFLIYFQGNSAPDKSGLPSDRFSAERTGGSVSTLTIQRTQQEDSAVYLCASSLVGGASGVLTFGAGSRLTVL.

This clone showed up just once. The CDR3 is CASSPFPQGLVPTDTQYF. The CDR3 nucleotides read TGCGCCAGCAGCCCCTTTCCTCAGGGGCTAGTCCCCACAGATACGCAGTATTTT. This rearrangement joins TRBV5-1 to TRBJ2-3; a weak D match, TRBD1 (6 bases). Germline V gene lookup returns CDR1 SGHRS and CDR2 YFSETQ. V lost 4 bases to trimming and J lost 2 bases, with 23 bases between them. The CDR3 consists of 18 residues.

V and J are TRBV4-1 and TRBJ2-7; 7 nucleotides match TRBD1. V lost 0 bases and J lost 7; bases outside the gene matches: 6. Germline CDR1 is MGHRA and CDR2 is YSYEKL. CDR3 length: 14 amino acids. The CDR3 spells CASSQDRTGWEQYF. CDR3 bases: TGCGCCAGCAGCCAAGATCGGACAGGTTGGGAGCAGTACTTC.

This rearrangement joins TRBV6-6 to TRBJ2-1, with D perhaps given as TRBD1 or TRBD2 (5 bases each). CDR3 size: 14 residues. The V end was cut by 6 bases, the J end by 5 bases, with 14 bases between. CDR1 MNHNY and CDR2 SVGAGI come from the germline V gene (reference sequence). For the CDR3, the DNA is TGTGCCAGCAGCTACGGGGCCAGTAACAATGAGCAGTTCTTC. It is translated as CASSYGASNNEQFF.

The chain has TRBV7-2 and TRBJ2-1, with D tentatively TRBD2 (7 bases). V was shortened by 3 bases and J by 5 bases, with 23 bases between the two germline ends. The CDR3 covers 18 residues. CDR1 and CDR2 from the germline V gene are SGHTA and FQGNSA. The chain's CDR3 is CASSFEVRGGGRNNEQFF. The CDR3 coding sequence is TGTGCCAGCAGCTTCGAAGTGAGGGGGGGTGGACGAAACAATGAGCAGTTCTTC.

The rearrangement uses TRBV19 and TRBJ1-1, with D tentatively TRBD1 (5 bases). Trimming took off 3 bases at V and 11 bases at J, with 16 bases between the two ends. The CDR3 contains 13 residues. Per germline, CDR1 LNHDA and CDR2 SQIVND (reference sequence). The CDR3 spells CASSIDGQIGAFF. The CDR3 DNA reads TGTGCCAGTAGTATTGACGGACAAATTGGGGCTTTCTTT.

As DNA, the CDR3 is TGCGCCAGCAGCCAAGAGAAGAGTTTGGGGGGTAGCACTGAAGCTTTCTTT. It encodes CASSQEKSLGGSTEAFF. The chain recombines TRBV4-1 with TRBJ1-1; possible D gene TRBD1, 5 bases. Germline V gives CDR1 MGHRA, CDR2 YSYEKL. V gave up 0 bases and J gave up 4 bases, with 18 bases separating them. This CDR3 is built from 17 residues.

The gene calls are TRBV6-5 and TRBJ2-7; no clear D gene. Trimming removed 2 bases at V and 4 bases at J, with 18 bases between. Germline V gene sequence: CDR1 MNHEY, CDR2 SVGAGI. This CDR3 spans 16 amino acids. CDR3 sequence (DNA): TGTGCCAGCAGTTACGGGTGGCTCGGAGTTTCATACGAGCAGTACTTC. It yields the protein CASSYGWLGVSYEQYF.

CDR3 nucleotide sequence: TGTGCCAGCAGTTACACAGAGTCCGGAAACACCATATATTTT. As protein: CASSYTESGNTIYF. The gene calls are TRBV6-5 and TRBJ1-3; D unclear. Looked up from germline, CDR1 is MNHEY and CDR2 is SVGAGI. The CDR3 has 14 residues. V gave up 2 bases and J gave up 4 bases, with 9 bases separating them.

The V gene is TRBV30, the J gene TRBJ1-1, with a possible D match to TRBD1 (5 bases). The V gene's germline CDR1 is GTSNPN and CDR2 SVGIG (reference sequence). The V end was cut by 5 bases, the J end by 3 bases, with 13 bases between. This CDR3 has 13 residues. The CDR3 sequence is CAWAPRGDTEAFF. The CDR3 DNA sequence: TGTGCCTGGGCCCCGCGGGGGGACACTGAAGCTTTCTTT.

The V and J genes are TRBV4-1 and TRBJ1-4; maybe TRBD1 (5 bases). V lost 0 bases to trimming and J lost 0 bases, with 11 bases between them. The CDR3 length is 17 residues. Germline CDR1 and CDR2: MGHRA and YSYEKL. The CDR3 region is CASSQDFQGATNEKLFF. The CDR3 DNA reads TGCGCCAGCAGCCAAGATTTTCAGGGTGCAACTAATGAAAAACTGTTTTTT.

V gene TRBV2 combines with J gene TRBJ2-7, with 7 bases that match TRBD1. The V segment lost 8 bases and the J segment 2 bases; nucleotides outside the gene matches: 12. This CDR3 contains 15 residues. CDR1 is SNHLY, CDR2 FYNNEI, per germline. The CDR3 nucleotides read TGTGCCAGCGGCGAGACCGGGACAGACACCTACGAGCAGTACTTC. It encodes CASGETGTDTYEQYF. The whole variable domain, filled in from reference TRBV2 and TRBJ2-7, reads EPEVTQTPSHQVTQMGQEVILRCVPISNHLYFYWYRQILGQKVEFLVSFYNNEISEKSEIFDDQFSVERPDGSNFTLKIRSTKLEDSAMYFCASGETGTDTYEQYFGPGTRLTVT.

CDR3 protein: CASRLQVATNEKLFF. CDR3 coding DNA: TGTGCCAGCAGGCTACAGGTTGCAACTAATGAAAAACTGTTTTTT. The V gene is TRBV2, the J gene TRBJ1-4, with D possibly matching TRBD1 (5 bases). The V gene lost 6 bases and the J gene lost 0 bases, with 11 bases spanning the gap. CDR1 and CDR2 (germline): SNHLY, FYNNEI. This CDR3 is built from 15 residues.

The chain links TRBV7-9 to TRBJ1-2, with D maybe TRBD1 (6 bases). Germline assignment: CDR1 SEHNR and CDR2 FQNEAQ (reference sequence). Trimming took off 6 bases at V and 4 bases at J, with 12 bases between the two ends. This CDR3 comprises 13 residues. CDR3 residues: CASRPGTSYGYTF. CDR3 in DNA: TGTGCCAGCAGGCCCGGGACAAGCTATGGCTACACCTTC.

This chain joins TRBV19 and TRBJ1-3, with a tentative D call TRBD1 (5 bases). Germline V CDR1 and CDR2: LNHDA, SQIVND (reference sequence). This CDR3 is built from 14 residues. The V end was cut by 5 bases, the J end by 0 bases, with 8 bases between. The CDR3 nucleotides are TGTGCCAGTAGTGCGACAGCCTCTGGAAACACCATATATTTT. Translation gives CASSATASGNTIYF.

The chain employs TRBV5-1 and TRBJ2-7; TRBD2 matches at 8 bases. The CDR3 spans 17 residues. Germline V gene lookup returns CDR1 SGHRS and CDR2 YFSETQ. V dropped 4 bases and J dropped 5; count of bases not matched to a gene: 17. The CDR3 DNA reads TGCGCCAGCAGCCCCCGGGGGGGGGTACCTGCCTTGGACGAGCAGTACTTC. Residues: CASSPRGGVPALDEQYF.

The J gene is TRBJ2-1, the V gene TRBV18; the match to TRBD2 covers 10 bases. This CDR3 has 15 residues. V shed 4 bases and J 4 bases; nucleotides not matched to a gene: 4. Germline values: CDR1 KGHSH, CDR2 LQKENI. CDR3 sequence (DNA): TGTGCCAGCTCACTTCTAGCGGGAGAGTACAATGAGCAGTTCTTC. Residues: CASSLLAGEYNEQFF.

The sample holds one count of this clone. V and J are TRBV19 and TRBJ2-6, with D unresolved. Per the germline V gene, CDR1 is LNHDA and CDR2 is SQIVND (reference sequence). This CDR3 comprises 15 residues. The V gene lost 3 bases and the J gene lost 0 bases, with 6 bases spanning the gap. CDR3 region: CASSIFSSGANVLTF. The CDR3 DNA reads TGTGCCAGTAGTATTTTCTCCTCTGGGGCCAACGTCCTGACTTTC.